The 25 T cell receptor beta chains listed next were all sequenced from one sample in a study of cytomegalovirus exposure and HLA in healthy donors. The PCR used 60 Vbeta and 13 Jbeta primers. Clones were read by immunoSEQ multiplex PCR, and TCRdb kept only the in-frame ones, dropping some. Of some 150,000 clones listed, roughly 80% are singletons. What was sequenced was PBMCs. The receptors come from a woman between 25 and 40 years old in good health and CMV-seropositive.

The gene calls are TRBV27 and TRBJ2-5; possible D gene TRBD1, 6 bases. This CDR3 is built from 13 residues. Trimming took 6 bases from V and 5 from J, leaving 13 bases between them. In germline, CDR1 is MNHEY, CDR2 SMNVEV (reference sequence). The CDR3 sequence is CASSRPQGETQYF. The CDR3 nucleotides read TGTGCCAGCAGCCGACCCCAGGGGGAGACCCAGTACTTC.

The chain links TRBV27 to TRBJ2-2, with TRBD1 matching 8 bases. The CDR3 runs to 15 residues. CDR1 MNHEY and CDR2 SMNVEV come from the germline V gene (reference sequence). Germline trimming cut 6 bases from V and 6 bases from J; bases unmatched to any gene: 9. CDR3 DNA sequence: TGTGCCAGCAGGGTGTCGGACAGGGCGGCCGGGGAGCTGTTTTTT. This translates into CASRVSDRAAGELFF.

J is TRBJ2-3 and V is TRBV6-1, with D unclear. CDR1 is MNHNS and CDR2 is SASEGT in the germline V gene. The CDR3 contains 14 residues. V was clipped by 6 bases and J by 1 base, with 11 bases between them. In nucleotides, the CDR3 is TGTGCCAGCAGCCCCCTAGGTGGCACAGATACGCAGTATTTT. Translation: CASSPLGGTDTQYF.

This clone has more than one count but fewer than ten. The CDR3 sequence is CARLQRGVRDTQYF. The CDR3 DNA reads TGTGCCCGCCTCCAGCGGGGGGTAAGAGATACGCAGTATTTT. The V call is TRBV30, the J call TRBJ2-3, with 9 bases identical to TRBD2. Germline loops: CDR1 GTSNPN, CDR2 SVGIG (reference sequence). Germline trimming cut 8 bases from V and 5 bases from J; bases unmatched to any gene: 11. The CDR3 extends over 14 amino acids.

J is TRBJ2-7 and V is TRBV28, with D possibly TRBD1 on 5 matching bases. This CDR3 spans 16 amino acids. Germline values: CDR1 MDHEN, CDR2 SYDVKM. V was shortened by 5 bases and J by 0 bases, with 17 bases between the two germline ends. This CDR3 is CASSPSSGASSYEQYF. Here the CDR3 DNA reads TGTGCCAGCAGTCCAAGTAGTGGGGCAAGCTCCTACGAGCAGTACTTC.

The V gene is TRBV28, the J gene TRBJ1-3; D is perhaps TRBD1 (6 bases). Germline values: CDR1 MDHEN, CDR2 SYDVKM. With 7 bases removed from V and 4 bases from J, the gap between germline ends came to 17 bases. The length of the CDR3 is 15 residues. The CDR3 spells CASNLGGAWGNTIYF. DNA of the CDR3: TGTGCCAGCAACTTAGGGGGGGCGTGGGGAAACACCATATATTTT.

The chain links TRBV13 to TRBJ1-1; the match to TRBD1 covers 7 bases. Germline-derived CDR1 and CDR2 are PRHDT and FYEKMQ (reference sequence). The CDR3 is 14 residues long. Unmatched junction bases numbered 2, after V lost 0 bases and J lost 4 bases. CDR3 in amino acids: CASSLGGGVTEAFF. The CDR3 DNA is TGTGCCAGCAGCTTAGGAGGGGGCGTCACTGAAGCTTTCTTT. Supplemented by reference TRBV13 and TRBJ1-1, the full variable domain reads AAGVIQSPRHLIKEKRETATLKCYPIPRHDTVYWYQQGPGQDPQFLISFYEKMQSDKGSIPDRFSAQQFSDYHSELNMSSLELGDSALYFCASSLGGGVTEAFFGQGTRLTVV.

V usage is TRBV6-5 and J usage is TRBJ2-1; TRBD1 matches at 8 bases. J gave up 4 bases and V 2 bases, and 1 base lay outside the gene matches. Germline V lookup: CDR1 MNHEY, CDR2 SVGAGI. CDR3 length: 14 residues. The DNA for the CDR3 is TGTGCCAGCAGTTACCAGGGGGCGTACAATGAGCAGTTCTTC. It translates to CASSYQGAYNEQFF.

This sequence joins TRBV15 and TRBJ2-1, with D possibly TRBD1 on 5 matching bases. The CDR3 is made up of 17 amino acids. Trimming took off 6 bases at V and 7 bases at J, with 25 bases between the two ends. Germline V gives CDR1 LNHNV, CDR2 YYDKDF (reference sequence). The CDR3 spells CATRDKRGYPDLNEQFF. As DNA, the CDR3 is TGTGCCACCAGAGATAAAAGGGGCTACCCAGACTTAAATGAGCAGTTCTTC.

This rearrangement joins TRBV4-3 to TRBJ2-5; TRBD1 matches 8 bases. The CDR3 has 14 amino acids. Per germline, CDR1 LGHNA and CDR2 YSLEER. V was clipped by 4 bases and J by 4 bases; unmatched bases: 5. The CDR3 loop is CASSPGQEGETQYF. CDR3 sequence (DNA): TGCGCCAGCAGCCCGGGACAGGAGGGAGAGACCCAGTACTTC.

The CDR3 loop is CASRQGQYTEAFF. The CDR3 nucleotides read TGTGCCAGTCGACAGGGTCAATACACTGAAGCTTTCTTT. The chain is built from TRBV19 and TRBJ1-1; 7 nucleotides line up with TRBD1. From germline, CDR1 is LNHDA and CDR2 SQIVND (reference sequence). Trimming took 8 bases from V and 3 from J; bases not matched to a gene: 6. This CDR3 region has 13 residues. The full variable domain, in which reference TRBV19 and TRBJ1-1 provide the parts outside the CDR3, is DGGITQSPKYLFRKEGQNVTLSCEQNLNHDAMYWYRQDPGQGLRLIYYSQIVNDFQKGDIAEGYSVSREKKESFPLTVTSAQKNPTAFYLCASRQGQYTEAFFGQGTRLTVV.

The rearrangement uses TRBV4-2 and TRBJ1-2, with D perhaps TRBD1 (5 bases). The V gene lost 1 base and the J gene lost 8 bases, with 14 bases spanning the gap. This CDR3 has 14 residues. Germline-derived CDR1 and CDR2 are LGHNA and YNFKEQ. For the CDR3, the DNA is TGTGCCAGCAGCCAAGTAGCAGGGTCTGGGGGCTACACCTTC. Translated: CASSQVAGSGGYTF.

Comment on this clone: Other DNA sequences from this sample encode an identical CDR3 as well. The rearrangement uses TRBV6-5 and TRBJ1-1; D is possibly TRBD1 (5 bases). Germline assignment: CDR1 MNHEY and CDR2 SVGAGI. This CDR3 has 13 residues. V lost 3 bases to trimming and J lost 5 bases, with 10 bases between them. CDR3 region: CASSYTGVTEAFF. CDR3 nucleotides: TGTGCCAGCAGTTATACAGGAGTAACTGAAGCTTTCTTT.

This chain connects TRBV7-2 to TRBJ1-5; possible D gene TRBD1, 5 bases. The V gene's germline CDR1 is SGHTA and CDR2 FQGNSA. V shed 4 bases and J shed 7 bases, with 17 bases lying between them. The CDR3 totals 15 residues. In DNA, the CDR3 is TGTGCCAGCAGCTCTCGACAGTCTCCTGACCAGCCCCAGCATTTT. Translating gives CASSSRQSPDQPQHF.

The V gene is TRBV27, the J gene TRBJ1-5; D unresolved. The CDR3 has 15 amino acids. With 4 bases removed from V and 6 bases from J, the gap between germline ends came to 16 bases. Germline V gene sequence: CDR1 MNHEY, CDR2 SMNVEV (reference sequence). The CDR3 protein is CASSSTNERGQPQHF. Written as DNA, the CDR3 is TGTGCCAGCAGTTCGACCAATGAGCGCGGTCAGCCCCAGCATTTT.

The genes are TRBV25-1 and TRBJ2-3; D is undetermined. Germline CDR1 MGHDK, CDR2 SYGVNS. The V gene lost 2 bases and the J gene lost 4 bases, with 7 bases spanning the gap. The CDR3 totals 13 residues. The CDR3 sequence is CASSEQFPDTQYF. CDR3 bases: TGTGCCAGCAGTGAACAATTCCCAGATACGCAGTATTTT. The whole variable domain, filled in from reference TRBV25-1 and TRBJ2-3, reads EADIYQTPRYLVIGTGKKITLECSQTMGHDKMYWYQQDPGMELHLIHYSYGVNSTEKGDLSSESTVSRIRTEHFPLTLESARPSHTSQYLCASSEQFPDTQYFGPGTRLTVL.

The CDR3 nucleotides read TGTGCCAGCAGCGCCTCAGGCCGCTCCTACAATGAGCAGTTCTTC. Protein product: CASSASGRSYNEQFF. V and J are TRBV9 and TRBJ2-1; D gene unclear. Germline assignment: CDR1 SGDLS and CDR2 YYNGEE. The CDR3 runs to 15 residues. Trimming took 3 bases from V and 0 from J, leaving 10 bases between them.

The chain couples TRBV2 to TRBJ1-5; 8 nucleotides line up with TRBD1. With V trimmed by 5 bases and J by 4 bases, 7 bases remained unmatched. Germline CDR1 SNHLY, CDR2 FYNNEI. The CDR3 consists of 15 residues. The CDR3 here is CASSFRQGPNQPQHF. CDR3 DNA: TGTGCCAGCAGTTTTAGACAGGGGCCTAATCAGCCCCAGCATTTT. Together with reference TRBV2 and TRBJ1-5, the CDR3 gives the full variable domain: EPEVTQTPSHQVTQMGQEVILRCVPISNHLYFYWYRQILGQKVEFLVSFYNNEISEKSEIFDDQFSVERPDGSNFTLKIRSTKLEDSAMYFCASSFRQGPNQPQHFGDGTRLSIL.

The rearrangement links TRBV28 to TRBJ1-2; D uncertain. The CDR3 has 12 residues. Trimming removed 9 bases at V and 6 bases at J, with 14 bases between. Germline CDR1 MDHEN, CDR2 SYDVKM. CDR3 in amino acids: CASYVPGDGYTF. The CDR3 DNA reads TGTGCCAGTTATGTTCCCGGGGATGGCTACACCTTC.

The chain links TRBV9 to TRBJ2-2; 10 nucleotides align to TRBD2. CDR1 is SGDLS, CDR2 YYNGEE, per germline. V lost 0 bases to trimming and J lost 3 bases; unmatched junction nucleotides: 20. The CDR3 is made up of 22 amino acids. The CDR3 spells CASSVESGMGLAPLPYTGELFF. CDR3 coding DNA: TGTGCCAGCAGCGTAGAGTCTGGCATGGGACTAGCGCCCCTCCCATACACCGGGGAGCTGTTTTTT.

The chain joins TRBV27 to TRBJ2-7; possibly TRBD1 for D (6 bases). The CDR3 has 13 amino acids. Trimming shortened V by 3 bases and J by 4 bases, and 10 bases separated the two germline ends. Germline CDR1 MNHEY, CDR2 SMNVEV (reference sequence). The DNA of the CDR3 is TGTGCCAGCAGTTTCCACGACAGGTACGAGCAGTACTTC. The encoded protein is CASSFHDRYEQYF.

The CDR3 DNA reads TGTGCTAGTGGAGTTTCAAGACAGCGGGCCCTCTACGAGCAGTACTTC. As protein: CASGVSRQRALYEQYF. The chain employs TRBV12-5 and TRBJ2-7; tentatively, D is TRBD2 (6 bases). V shed 6 bases and J shed 3 bases, with 21 bases lying between them. Germline CDR1 is LGHNT and CDR2 is FRNRAP. The CDR3 is made up of 16 amino acids.

V usage is TRBV7-9 and J usage is TRBJ2-1; TRBD2 might be the D (6 bases). Trimming left V 9 bases short and J 3 bases short, with 12 bases between. The length of the CDR3 is 13 residues. In germline, CDR1 is SEHNR, CDR2 FQNEAQ (reference sequence). Here the CDR3 DNA reads TGTGCCAGTAAGGCGGGAAACTACAATGAGCAGTTCTTC. It yields the protein CASKAGNYNEQFF.

J is TRBJ1-1 and V is TRBV11-1; D is ambiguous. CDR1 and CDR2 from the germline V gene are SGHAT and FQDESV (reference sequence). Trimming pared 7 bases from V and 1 base from J, leaving 10 bases between. This CDR3 contains 13 residues. The CDR3 nucleotides are TGTGCCAGCAATCAATTCCAGAACACTGAAGCTTTCTTT. Translating gives CASNQFQNTEAFF.

The chain combines TRBV5-6 with TRBJ2-1; D is perhaps TRBD1 (6 bases). Trimming took off 7 bases at V and 7 bases at J, with 18 bases between the two ends. Germline CDR1 and CDR2: SGHDT and YYEEEE. There are 14 residues in the CDR3. CDR3 in amino acids: CASGKQGWGNEQFF. CDR3 DNA sequence: TGTGCCAGCGGTAAACAGGGTTGGGGTAATGAGCAGTTCTTC.